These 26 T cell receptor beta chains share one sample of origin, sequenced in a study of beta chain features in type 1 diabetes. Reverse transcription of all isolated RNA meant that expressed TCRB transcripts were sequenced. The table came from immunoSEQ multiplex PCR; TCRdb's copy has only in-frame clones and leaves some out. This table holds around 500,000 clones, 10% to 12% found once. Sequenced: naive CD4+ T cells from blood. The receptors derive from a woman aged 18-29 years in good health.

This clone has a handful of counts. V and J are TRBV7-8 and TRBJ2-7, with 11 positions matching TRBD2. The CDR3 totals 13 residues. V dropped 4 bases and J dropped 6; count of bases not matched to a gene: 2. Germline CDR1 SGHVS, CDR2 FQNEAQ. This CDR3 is CASSSGTSGEQYF. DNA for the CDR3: TGTGCCAGCAGCTCCGGGACTAGCGGCGAGCAGTACTTC.

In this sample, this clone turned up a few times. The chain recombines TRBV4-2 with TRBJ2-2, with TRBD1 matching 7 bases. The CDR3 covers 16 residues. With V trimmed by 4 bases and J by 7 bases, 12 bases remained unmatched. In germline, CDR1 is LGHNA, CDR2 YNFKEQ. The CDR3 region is CASSPRGRPGDGELFF. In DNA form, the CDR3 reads TGTGCCAGCAGCCCAAGGGGGCGTCCTGGCGACGGGGAGCTGTTTTTT.

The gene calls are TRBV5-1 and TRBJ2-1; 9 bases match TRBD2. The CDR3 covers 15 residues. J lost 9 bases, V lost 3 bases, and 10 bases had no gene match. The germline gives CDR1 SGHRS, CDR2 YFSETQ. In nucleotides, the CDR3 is TGCGCCAGCAGCTCCGGGACTAGCTACTTTGGTGAGCAGTTCTTC. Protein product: CASSSGTSYFGEQFF.

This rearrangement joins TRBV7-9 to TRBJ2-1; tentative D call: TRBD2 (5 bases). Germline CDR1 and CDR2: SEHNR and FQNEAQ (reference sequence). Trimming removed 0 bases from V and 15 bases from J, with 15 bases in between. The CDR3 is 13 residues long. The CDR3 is CASSLAPNPEGFF. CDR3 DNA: TGTGCCAGCAGCTTAGCGCCGAACCCCGAGGGGTTCTTC. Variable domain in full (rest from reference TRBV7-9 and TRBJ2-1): DTGVSQNPRHKITKRGQNVTFRCDPISEHNRLYWYRQTLGQGPEFLTYFQNEAQLEKSRLLSDRFSAERPKGSFSTLEIQRTEQGDSAMYLCASSLAPNPEGFFGPGTRLTVL.

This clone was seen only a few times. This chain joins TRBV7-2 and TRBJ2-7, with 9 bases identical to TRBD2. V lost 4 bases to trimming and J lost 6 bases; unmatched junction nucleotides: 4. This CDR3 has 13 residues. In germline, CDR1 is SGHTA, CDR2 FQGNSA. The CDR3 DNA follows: TGTGCCAGCAGCTGGCGGCGGGAGGGCGAGCAGTACTTC. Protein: CASSWRREGEQYF.

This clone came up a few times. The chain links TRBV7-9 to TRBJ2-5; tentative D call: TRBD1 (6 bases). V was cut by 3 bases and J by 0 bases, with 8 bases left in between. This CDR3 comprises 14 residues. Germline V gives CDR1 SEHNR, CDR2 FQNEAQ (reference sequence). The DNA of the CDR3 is TGTGCCAGCAGCTTTGACAGGAACCAAGAGACCCAGTACTTC. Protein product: CASSFDRNQETQYF.

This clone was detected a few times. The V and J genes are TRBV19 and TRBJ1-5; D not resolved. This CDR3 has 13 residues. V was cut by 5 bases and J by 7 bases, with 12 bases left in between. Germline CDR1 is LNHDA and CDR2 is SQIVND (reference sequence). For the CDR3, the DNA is TGTGCCAGTAGTCGGAGGGAGGGACAGCCCCAGCATTTT. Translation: CASSRREGQPQHF.

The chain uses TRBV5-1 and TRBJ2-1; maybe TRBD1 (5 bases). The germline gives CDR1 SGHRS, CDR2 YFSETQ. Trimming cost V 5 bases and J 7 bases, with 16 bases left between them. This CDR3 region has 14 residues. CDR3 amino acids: CASRSGLVWNEQFF. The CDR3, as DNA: TGCGCCAGCAGGTCAGGGTTGGTTTGGAATGAGCAGTTCTTC. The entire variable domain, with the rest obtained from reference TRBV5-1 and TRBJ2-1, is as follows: KAGVTQTPRYLIKTRGQQVTLSCSPISGHRSVSWYQQTPGQGLQFLFEYFSETQRNKGNFPGRFSGRQFSNSRSEMNVSTLELGDSALYLCASRSGLVWNEQFFGPGTRLTVL.

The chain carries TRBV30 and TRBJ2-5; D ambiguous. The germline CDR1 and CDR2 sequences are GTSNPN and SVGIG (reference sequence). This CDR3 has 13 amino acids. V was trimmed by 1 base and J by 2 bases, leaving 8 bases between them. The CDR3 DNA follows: TGTGCCTGGAGTGGTGAATTACAAGAGACCCAGTACTTC. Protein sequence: CAWSGELQETQYF.

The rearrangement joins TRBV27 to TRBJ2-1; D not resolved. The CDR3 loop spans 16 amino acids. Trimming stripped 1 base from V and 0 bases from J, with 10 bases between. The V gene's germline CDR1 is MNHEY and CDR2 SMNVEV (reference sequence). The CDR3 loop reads CASSLFAASSYNEQFF. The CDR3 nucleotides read TGTGCCAGCAGTTTATTCGCGGCTAGCTCCTACAATGAGCAGTTCTTC.

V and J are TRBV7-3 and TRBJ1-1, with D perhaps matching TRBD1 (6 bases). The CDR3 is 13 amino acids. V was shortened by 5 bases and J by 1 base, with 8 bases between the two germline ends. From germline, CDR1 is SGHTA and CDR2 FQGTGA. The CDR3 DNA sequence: TGTGCCAGCAGCGAACAGGGGAACACTGAAGCTTTCTTT. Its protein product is CASSEQGNTEAFF.

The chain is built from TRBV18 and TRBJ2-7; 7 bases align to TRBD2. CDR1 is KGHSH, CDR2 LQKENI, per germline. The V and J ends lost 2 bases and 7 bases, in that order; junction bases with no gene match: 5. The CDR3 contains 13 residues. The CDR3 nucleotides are TGTGCCAGCTCACCAGGGACTACCAATGAGCAGTACTTC. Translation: CASSPGTTNEQYF.

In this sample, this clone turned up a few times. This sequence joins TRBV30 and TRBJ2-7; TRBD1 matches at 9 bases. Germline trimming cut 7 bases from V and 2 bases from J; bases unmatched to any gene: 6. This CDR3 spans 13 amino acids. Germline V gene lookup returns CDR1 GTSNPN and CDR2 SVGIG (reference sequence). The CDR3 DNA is TGTGCCTTGGAGGACAGGGGAACCTACGAGCAGTACTTC. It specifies CALEDRGTYEQYF.

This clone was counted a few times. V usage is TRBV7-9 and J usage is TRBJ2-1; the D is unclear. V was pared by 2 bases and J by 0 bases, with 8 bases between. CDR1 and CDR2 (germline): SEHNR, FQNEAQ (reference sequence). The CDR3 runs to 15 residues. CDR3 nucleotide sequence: TGTGCCAGCAGCTTAAAGGGCCGCTCCTACAATGAGCAGTTCTTC. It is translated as CASSLKGRSYNEQFF.

The CDR3 spells CASSYGLAVMDTQYF. The CDR3 DNA reads TGTGCCAGCAGCTACGGACTAGCGGTTATGGATACGCAGTATTTT. The V and J genes are TRBV7-2 and TRBJ2-3, with 10 positions matching TRBD2. V shed 4 bases, J shed 6 bases, and the junction held 7 bases outside the gene matches. This CDR3 is built from 15 residues. CDR1 and CDR2 from the germline V gene are SGHTA and FQGNSA.

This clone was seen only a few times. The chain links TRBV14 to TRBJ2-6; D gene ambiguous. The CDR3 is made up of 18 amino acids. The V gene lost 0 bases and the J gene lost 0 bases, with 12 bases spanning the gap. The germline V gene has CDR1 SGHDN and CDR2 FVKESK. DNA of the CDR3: TGTGCCAGCAGCCAAGAAGCACGGCTTCTCTCTGGGGCCAACGTCCTGACTTTC. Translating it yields CASSQEARLLSGANVLTF.

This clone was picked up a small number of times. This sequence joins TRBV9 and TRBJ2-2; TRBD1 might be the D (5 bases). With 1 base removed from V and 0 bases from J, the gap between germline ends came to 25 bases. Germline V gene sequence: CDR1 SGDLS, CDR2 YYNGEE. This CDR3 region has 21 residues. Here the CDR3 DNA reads TGTGCCAGCAGCGTATCAGTATGGGCAGGGCGTAAAACTTCGAACACCGGGGAGCTGTTTTTT. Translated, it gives CASSVSVWAGRKTSNTGELFF.

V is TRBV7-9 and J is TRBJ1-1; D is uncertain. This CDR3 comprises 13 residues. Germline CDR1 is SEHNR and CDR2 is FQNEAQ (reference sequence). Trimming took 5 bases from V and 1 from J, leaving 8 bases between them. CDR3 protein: CASSLQPNTEAFF. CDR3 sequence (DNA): TGTGCCAGCAGCCTCCAGCCGAACACTGAAGCTTTCTTT.

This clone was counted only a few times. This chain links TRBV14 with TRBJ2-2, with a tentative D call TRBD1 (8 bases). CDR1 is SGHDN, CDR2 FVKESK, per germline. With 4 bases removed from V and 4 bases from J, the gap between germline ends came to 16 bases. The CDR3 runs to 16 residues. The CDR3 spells CASSPRTGRGTGELFF. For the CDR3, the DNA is TGTGCCAGCAGCCCCAGGACAGGGAGGGGCACCGGGGAGCTGTTTTTT.

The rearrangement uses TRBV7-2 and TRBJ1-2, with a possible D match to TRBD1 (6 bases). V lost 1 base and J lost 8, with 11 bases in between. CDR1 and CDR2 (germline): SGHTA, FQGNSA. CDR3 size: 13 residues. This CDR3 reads CASSLVGGSGYTF. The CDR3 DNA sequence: TGTGCCAGCAGCTTAGTAGGGGGTTCAGGCTACACCTTC.

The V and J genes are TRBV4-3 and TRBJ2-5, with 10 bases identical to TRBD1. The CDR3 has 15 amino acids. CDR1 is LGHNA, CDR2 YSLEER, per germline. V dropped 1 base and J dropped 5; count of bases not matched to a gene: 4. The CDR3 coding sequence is TGCGCCAGCAGCCAAGGAGACAGGGGGCGGGAGACCCAGTACTTC. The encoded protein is CASSQGDRGRETQYF.

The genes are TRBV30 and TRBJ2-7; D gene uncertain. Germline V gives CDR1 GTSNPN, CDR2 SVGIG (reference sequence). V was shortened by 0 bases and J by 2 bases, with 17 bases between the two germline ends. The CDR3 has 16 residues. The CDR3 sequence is CAWSVRCQVLTYEQYV. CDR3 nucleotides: TGTGCCTGGAGTGTTCGATGCCAGGTCCTCACCTACGAGCAGTACGTC.

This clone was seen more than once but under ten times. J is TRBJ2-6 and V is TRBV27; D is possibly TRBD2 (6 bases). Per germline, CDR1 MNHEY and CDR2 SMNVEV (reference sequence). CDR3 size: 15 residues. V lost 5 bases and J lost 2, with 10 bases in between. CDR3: CASSGSGAGANVLTF. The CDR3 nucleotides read TGTGCCAGCAGTGGGTCGGGGGCTGGGGCCAACGTCCTGACTTTC.

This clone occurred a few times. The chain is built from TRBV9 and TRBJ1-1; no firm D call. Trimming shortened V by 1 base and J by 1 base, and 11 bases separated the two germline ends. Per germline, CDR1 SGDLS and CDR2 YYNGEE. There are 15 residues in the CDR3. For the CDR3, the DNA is TGTGCCAGCAGCGTATCGTCCGTGCAGAACACTGAAGCTTTCTTT. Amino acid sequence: CASSVSSVQNTEAFF. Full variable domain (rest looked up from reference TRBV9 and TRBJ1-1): DSGVTQTPKHLITATGQRVTLRCSPRSGDLSVYWYQQSLDQGLQFLIQYYNGEERAKGNILERFSAQQFPDLHSELNLSSLELGDSALYFCASSVSSVQNTEAFFGQGTRLTVV.

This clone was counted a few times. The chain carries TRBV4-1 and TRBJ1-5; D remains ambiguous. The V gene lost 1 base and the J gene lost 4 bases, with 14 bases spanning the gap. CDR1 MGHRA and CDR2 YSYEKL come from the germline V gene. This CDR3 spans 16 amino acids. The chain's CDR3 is CASSQAIGSPNQPQHF. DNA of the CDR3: TGCGCCAGCAGCCAAGCCATCGGGTCCCCTAATCAGCCCCAGCATTTT.

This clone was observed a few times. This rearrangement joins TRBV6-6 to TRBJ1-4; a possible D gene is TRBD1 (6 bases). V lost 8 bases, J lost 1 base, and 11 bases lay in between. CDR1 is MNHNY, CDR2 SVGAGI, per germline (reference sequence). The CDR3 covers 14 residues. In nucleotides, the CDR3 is TGTGCCAGCTCCCTACAGGGAACTAATGAAAAACTGTTTTTT. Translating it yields CASSLQGTNEKLFF.